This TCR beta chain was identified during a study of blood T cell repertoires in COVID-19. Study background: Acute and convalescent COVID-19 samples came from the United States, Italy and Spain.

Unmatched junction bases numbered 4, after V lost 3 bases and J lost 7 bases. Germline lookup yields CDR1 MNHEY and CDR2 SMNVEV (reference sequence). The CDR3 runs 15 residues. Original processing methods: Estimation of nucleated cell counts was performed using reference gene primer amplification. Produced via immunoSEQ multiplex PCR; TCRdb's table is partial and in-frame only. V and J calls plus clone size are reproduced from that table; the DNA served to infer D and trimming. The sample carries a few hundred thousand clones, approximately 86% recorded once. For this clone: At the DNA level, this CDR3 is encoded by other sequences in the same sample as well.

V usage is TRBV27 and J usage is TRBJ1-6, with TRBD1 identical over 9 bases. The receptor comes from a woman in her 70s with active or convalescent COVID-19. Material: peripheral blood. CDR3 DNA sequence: TGTGCCAGCAGTTTGGGGGGACAGGGAAATTCACCCCTCCACTTT. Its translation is CASSLGGQGNSPLHF.